These 9 T cell receptor beta chains were all obtained from the same sample, sequenced in a study of cytomegalovirus exposure and HLA in healthy donors. The data were produced by immunoSEQ multiplex PCR, yet TCRdb's version contains in-frame clones alone and is incomplete. The sample has about 200,000 clones; about nine tenths are singletons. The source material was PBMCs. All receptors derive from a woman aged 18-35 years in good health and CMV-seropositive.

The chain is built from TRBV2 and TRBJ2-1; 14 positions agree with TRBD2. V shed 8 bases, J shed 4 bases, and the junction held 1 base outside the gene matches. The CDR3 totals 14 residues. Germline CDR1 and CDR2: SNHLY and FYNNEI. In DNA, the CDR3 is TGTGCCAGCCGGACTAGCGGGAGGTACAATGAGCAGTTCTTC. Amino acids: CASRTSGRYNEQFF.

This clone was found once. The CDR3 DNA follows: TGTGCCAACCCGAAGCCAGGAGATACGCAGTATTTT. Translation gives CANPKPGDTQYF. The chain is built from TRBV2 and TRBJ2-3; D unclear. This CDR3 spans 12 amino acids. Germline V gene lookup returns CDR1 SNHLY and CDR2 FYNNEI. Trimming left V 10 bases short and J 5 bases short, with 13 bases between.

The V call is TRBV7-9, the J call TRBJ2-7; 14 nucleotides align to TRBD2. V lost 3 bases to trimming and J lost 3 bases; unmatched junction nucleotides: 7. Germline V CDR1 and CDR2: SEHNR, FQNEAQ (reference sequence). The CDR3 contains 17 residues. The CDR3: CASSFSLGTSGGYEQYF. In DNA, the CDR3 is TGTGCCAGCAGCTTTTCACTCGGGACTAGCGGGGGCTACGAGCAGTACTTC.

The V call is TRBV29-1, the J call TRBJ2-3; D may be TRBD2 (6 bases). Between the trimmed V and J ends, which lost 3 bases and 4 bases, there was a span of 8 bases. The CDR3 has 12 amino acids. In germline, CDR1 is SQVTM, CDR2 ANQGSEA. The CDR3 region is CSVDLASDTQYF. The CDR3 nucleotides are TGCAGCGTTGATCTAGCGTCAGATACGCAGTATTTT.

V is TRBV7-9 and J is TRBJ2-7; possible D gene TRBD1, 6 bases. The CDR3 covers 15 residues. Per germline, CDR1 SEHNR and CDR2 FQNEAQ (reference sequence). The V end lost 5 bases, the J end lost 3 bases, and 17 bases lay between the germline ends. The chain's CDR3 is CASSPGPGTSYEQYF. CDR3 DNA: TGTGCCAGCAGCCCCGGTCCCGGGACAAGCTACGAGCAGTACTTC.

The J gene is TRBJ1-1, the V gene TRBV10-1, with D possibly TRBD1 on 5 matching bases. The CDR3 length is 13 residues. The germline V gene has CDR1 WNHNN and CDR2 SYGVQD (reference sequence). V was trimmed by 6 bases and J by 1 base, leaving 9 bases between them. DNA of the CDR3: TGCGCCAGCAGCCAGACAGCGAACACTGAAGCTTTCTTT. Amino acids: CASSQTANTEAFF.

The chain uses TRBV6-5 and TRBJ2-3; 8 positions match TRBD1. The germline V gene has CDR1 MNHEY and CDR2 SVGAGI. J lost 5 bases, V lost 0 bases, and 7 bases had no gene match. CDR3 length: 16 residues. This chain's CDR3 is CASSYSAGGVIDTQYF. The CDR3 DNA reads as TGTGCCAGCAGTTACTCGGCAGGGGGCGTGATAGATACGCAGTATTTT.

CDR3 in amino acids: CASSPPGQGETQYF. CDR3 DNA: TGTGCCAGCTCACCTCCGGGACAGGGAGAGACCCAGTACTTC. The chain uses TRBV18 and TRBJ2-5; TRBD1 agrees at 9 bases. Germline CDR1 is KGHSH and CDR2 is LQKENI. The CDR3 is 14 amino acids. V was clipped by 3 bases and J by 4 bases; unmatched bases: 3.

As regards this clone: This CDR3 is also generated by other DNA sequences in the sample. This chain joins TRBV5-4 and TRBJ1-2; TRBD1 is a possible D gene (5 bases). The CDR3 has 14 residues. In germline, CDR1 is SGHNT, CDR2 YYREEE (reference sequence). The V end lost 3 bases, the J end lost 0 bases, and 9 bases lay between the germline ends. The CDR3: CASSSDRANYGYTF. CDR3 sequence (DNA): TGTGCCAGCAGCTCCGACAGAGCTAACTATGGCTACACCTTC.